These 3 T cell receptor beta chains share one sample of origin, sequenced in a study of control samples from healthy donors and cancer patients. Sequencing used immunoSEQ multiplex PCR; TCRdb keeps in-frame clones, though not all of them. Here the sample spans around 190,000 clones, around 91% being singletons. The sample taken for sequencing was blood. All receptors come from a woman in her fifties or sixties in good health.

The gene calls are TRBV7-2 and TRBJ2-2; TRBD2 aligns across 14 bases. The CDR3 extends over 16 amino acids. CDR1 SGHTA and CDR2 FQGNSA come from the germline V gene. J gave up 6 bases and V 4 bases, and 4 bases lay outside the gene matches. The CDR3 sequence is CASSWGTSGSPGELFF. CDR3 DNA sequence: TGTGCCAGCAGCTGGGGGACTAGCGGGAGCCCCGGGGAGCTGTTTTTT.

This clone was found a few times. The chain recombines TRBV7-2 with TRBJ2-3, with D possibly TRBD1 on 7 matching bases. Germline V gene lookup returns CDR1 SGHTA and CDR2 FQGNSA. V dropped 0 bases and J dropped 5 bases, with 15 bases sitting between them. There are 16 residues in the CDR3. CDR3 nucleotides: TGTGCCAGCAGCTTAGCGGAGGGGGCAAGGTTAGATACGCAGTATTTT. Protein sequence: CASSLAEGARLDTQYF.

This clone occurred once. The V gene is TRBV18, the J gene TRBJ1-6; possibly TRBD1 for D (6 bases). The CDR3 sequence is 14 residues long. V was cut by 2 bases and J by 10 bases, with 12 bases left in between. Per germline, CDR1 KGHSH and CDR2 LQKENI. The DNA for the CDR3 is TGTGCCAGCTCACCAATGGCAGGGGACTCACCCCTCCACTTT. As protein: CASSPMAGDSPLHF.